The present T cell receptor (beta chain) was sequenced within a study of blood T cell repertoires in COVID-19. The overall study: Acute and convalescent COVID-19 samples came from the United States, Italy and Spain. T cells, B-cell-depleted T cells, or PBMCs provided the cDNA or gDNA that served as material.

Under the authors' procedure: Amplified reference gene primers provided the basis for estimating nucleated cell counts. TCRdb keeps only in-frame clones here, not all; method: immunoSEQ multiplex PCR. For V, J and clone size, that table is used; D and trimming come from the DNA. The sample gives around 150,000 clones, more than 60% of which show up once; roughly 8.9% is in the top ten. This sequence was found in a woman aged 45-59 years with active or convalescent COVID-19. Sequencing used peripheral blood.

CDR3 DNA: TGTGCCAGCAGCCAAGATAGGACCAGGACAGGGGGCCTGGACTATGGCTACACCTTC. It specifies CASSQDRTRTGGLDYGYTF. The chain is built from TRBV3-1 (or the pseudogene TRBV3-2) and TRBJ1-2, with 11 bases matching TRBD1. CDR3 length: 19 residues. Germline trimming cut 0 bases from V and 3 bases from J; bases unmatched to any gene: 12. Germline V gives CDR1 LGHDT, CDR2 YNNKEL (reference sequence).